This T cell receptor (beta chain) was documented in a study of cytomegalovirus exposure and HLA in healthy donors. Regarding the study as a whole: Cytomegalovirus association was listed for roughly 160 TCR beta chains. Upon later analysis, HLA-associated TCR beta chains proved more clonally expanded than other, equally common chains.

In the case of this clone: The antigen is not known.

The PCR used 60 Vbeta and 13 Jbeta primers. Repertoires were generated with immunoSEQ multiplex PCR, while TCRdb's copy carries only in-frame clones and drops some. This sample has roughly 120,000 clones, with 50% to 70% found just once. Sequencing was carried out using PBMCs. This TCR was recovered from a middle-aged woman in good health and CMV-seropositive.

CDR3 amino acids: CASSYLRATNEKLFF. As DNA, the CDR3 is TGTGCCAGCAGCTACCTGAGGGCAACTAATGAAAAACTGTTTTTT. V usage is TRBV28 and J usage is TRBJ1-4, with no clear D. The CDR3 sequence is 15 residues long. Germline V CDR1 and CDR2: MDHEN, SYDVKM. V lost 6 bases and J lost 0, with 11 bases in between. Variable domain in full (rest from reference TRBV28 and TRBJ1-4): DVKVTQSSRYLVKRTGEKVFLECVQDMDHENMFWYRQDPGLGLRLIYFSYDVKMKEKGDIPEGYSVSREKKERFSLILESASTNQTSMYLCASSYLRATNEKLFFGSGTQLSVL.